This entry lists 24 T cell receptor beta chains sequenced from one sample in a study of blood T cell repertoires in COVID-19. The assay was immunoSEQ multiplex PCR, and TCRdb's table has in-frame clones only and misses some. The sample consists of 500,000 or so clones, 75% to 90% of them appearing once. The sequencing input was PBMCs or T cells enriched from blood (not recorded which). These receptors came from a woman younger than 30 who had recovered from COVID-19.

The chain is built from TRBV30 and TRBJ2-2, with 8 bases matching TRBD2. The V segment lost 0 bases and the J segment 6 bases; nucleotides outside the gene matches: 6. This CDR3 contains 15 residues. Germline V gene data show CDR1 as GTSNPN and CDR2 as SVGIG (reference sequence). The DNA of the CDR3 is TGTGCCTGGAGTGTAACGGGACTAGTGGCCGGGGAGCTGTTTTTT. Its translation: CAWSVTGLVAGELFF.

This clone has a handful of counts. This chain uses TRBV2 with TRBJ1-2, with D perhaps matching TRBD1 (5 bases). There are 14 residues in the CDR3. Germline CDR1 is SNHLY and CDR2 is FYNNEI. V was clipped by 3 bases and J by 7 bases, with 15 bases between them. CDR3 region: CASSEVRGPSGYTF. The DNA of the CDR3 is TGTGCCAGCAGTGAGGTTAGGGGCCCTAGTGGCTACACCTTC.

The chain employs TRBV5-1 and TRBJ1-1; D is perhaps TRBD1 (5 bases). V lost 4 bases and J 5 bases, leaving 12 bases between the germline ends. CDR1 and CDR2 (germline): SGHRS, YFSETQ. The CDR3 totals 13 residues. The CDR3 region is CASSLGEGTEAFF. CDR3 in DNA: TGCGCCAGCAGCCTAGGGGAGGGGACTGAAGCTTTCTTT.

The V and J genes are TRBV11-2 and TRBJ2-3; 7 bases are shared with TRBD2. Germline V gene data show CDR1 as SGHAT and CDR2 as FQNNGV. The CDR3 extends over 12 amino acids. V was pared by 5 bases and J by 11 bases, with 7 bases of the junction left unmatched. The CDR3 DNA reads TGTGCCAGCAGCCCCGGGGCTAGCGGGCAGTATTTT. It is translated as CASSPGASGQYF.

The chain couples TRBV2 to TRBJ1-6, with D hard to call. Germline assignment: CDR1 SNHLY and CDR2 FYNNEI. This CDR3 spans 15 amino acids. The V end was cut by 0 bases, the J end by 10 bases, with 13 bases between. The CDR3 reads CASSEALGESSPLHF. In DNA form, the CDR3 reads TGTGCCAGCAGTGAAGCGCTTGGGGAGAGCTCACCCCTCCACTTT.

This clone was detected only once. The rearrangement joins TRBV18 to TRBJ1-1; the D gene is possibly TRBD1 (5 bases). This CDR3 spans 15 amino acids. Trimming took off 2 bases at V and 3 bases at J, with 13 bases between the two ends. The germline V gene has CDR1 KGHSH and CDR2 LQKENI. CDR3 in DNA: TGTGCCAGCTCACCAAGAAGGGGTAAGGACACTGAAGCTTTCTTT. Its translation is CASSPRRGKDTEAFF.

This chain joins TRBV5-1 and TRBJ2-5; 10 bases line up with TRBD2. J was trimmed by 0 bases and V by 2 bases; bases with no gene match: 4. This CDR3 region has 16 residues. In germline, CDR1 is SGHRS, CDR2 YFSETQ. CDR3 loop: CASSFRLAGNQETQYF. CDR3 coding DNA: TGCGCCAGCAGCTTCCGACTAGCGGGTAACCAAGAGACCCAGTACTTC.

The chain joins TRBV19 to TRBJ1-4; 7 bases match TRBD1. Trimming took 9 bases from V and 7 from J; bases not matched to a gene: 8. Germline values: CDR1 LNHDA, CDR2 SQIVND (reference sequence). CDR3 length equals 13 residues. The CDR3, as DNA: TGTGCCAGCTCAGGGGGTTTAAGTGAAAAACTGTTTTTT. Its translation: CASSGGLSEKLFF. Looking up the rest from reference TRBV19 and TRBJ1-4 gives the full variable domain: DGGITQSPKYLFRKEGQNVTLSCEQNLNHDAMYWYRQDPGQGLRLIYYSQIVNDFQKGDIAEGYSVSREKKESFPLTVTSAQKNPTAFYLCASSGGLSEKLFFGSGTQLSVL.

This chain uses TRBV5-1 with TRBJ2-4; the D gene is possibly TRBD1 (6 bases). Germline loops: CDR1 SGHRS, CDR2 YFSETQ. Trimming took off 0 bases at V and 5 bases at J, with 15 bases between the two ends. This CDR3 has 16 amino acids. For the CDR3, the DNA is TGCGCCAGCAGCTTGGAAGGGGGTTTGGGGGAAAACATTCAGTACTTC. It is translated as CASSLEGGLGENIQYF.

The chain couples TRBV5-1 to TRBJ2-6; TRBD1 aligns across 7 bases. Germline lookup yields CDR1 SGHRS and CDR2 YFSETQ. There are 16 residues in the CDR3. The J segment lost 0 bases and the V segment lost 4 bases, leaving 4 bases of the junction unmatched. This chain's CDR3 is CASSPGQSSGANVLTF. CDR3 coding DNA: TGCGCCAGCAGCCCGGGACAGAGCTCTGGGGCCAACGTCCTGACTTTC.

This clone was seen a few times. The CDR3 region is CASSSNRLNQPQHF. The CDR3 DNA sequence: TGTGCCAGCAGTTCCAACAGGCTTAATCAGCCCCAGCATTTT. The rearrangement joins TRBV28 to TRBJ1-5; perhaps TRBD1 as D (5 bases). Germline values: CDR1 MDHEN, CDR2 SYDVKM. V gave up 4 bases and J gave up 4 bases, with 11 bases separating them. This CDR3 has 14 amino acids. The full variable domain, with the rest looked up from reference TRBV28 and TRBJ1-5, is DVKVTQSSRYLVKRTGEKVFLECVQDMDHENMFWYRQDPGLGLRLIYFSYDVKMKEKGDIPEGYSVSREKKERFSLILESASTNQTSMYLCASSSNRLNQPQHFGDGTRLSIL.

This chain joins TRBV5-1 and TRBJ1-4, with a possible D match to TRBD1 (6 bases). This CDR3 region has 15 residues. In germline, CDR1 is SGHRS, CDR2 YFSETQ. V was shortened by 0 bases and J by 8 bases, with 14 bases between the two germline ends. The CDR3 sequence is CASSLAGDILEKLFF. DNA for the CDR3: TGCGCCAGCAGCTTGGCCGGGGACATTTTAGAAAAACTGTTTTTT.

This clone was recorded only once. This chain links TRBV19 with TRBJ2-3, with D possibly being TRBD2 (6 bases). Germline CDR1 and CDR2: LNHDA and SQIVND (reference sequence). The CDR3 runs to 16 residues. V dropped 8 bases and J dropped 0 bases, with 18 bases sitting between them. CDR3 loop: CASGGSMHPSTDTQYF. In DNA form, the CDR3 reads TGTGCCAGTGGAGGGTCTATGCATCCTAGCACAGATACGCAGTATTTT. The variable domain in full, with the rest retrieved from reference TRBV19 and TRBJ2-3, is DGGITQSPKYLFRKEGQNVTLSCEQNLNHDAMYWYRQDPGQGLRLIYYSQIVNDFQKGDIAEGYSVSREKKESFPLTVTSAQKNPTAFYLCASGGSMHPSTDTQYFGPGTRLTVL.

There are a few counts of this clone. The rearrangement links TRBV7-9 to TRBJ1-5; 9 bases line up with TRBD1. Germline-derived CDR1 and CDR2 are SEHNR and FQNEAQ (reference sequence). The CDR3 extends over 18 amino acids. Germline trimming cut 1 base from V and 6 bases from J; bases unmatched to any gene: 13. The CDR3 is CASSLERTGVFKGQPQHF. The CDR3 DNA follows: TGTGCCAGCAGCTTAGAGAGGACAGGGGTTTTTAAAGGTCAGCCCCAGCATTTT.

DNA of the CDR3: TGTGCCAGCGTGAAGGGGCAGCACGAGCAGTACTTC. This codes for CASVKGQHEQYF. The chain recombines TRBV6-5 with TRBJ2-7; tentatively, D is TRBD1 (5 bases). There are 12 residues in the CDR3. V was clipped by 8 bases and J by 5 bases, with 13 bases between them. Germline lookup yields CDR1 MNHEY and CDR2 SVGAGI.

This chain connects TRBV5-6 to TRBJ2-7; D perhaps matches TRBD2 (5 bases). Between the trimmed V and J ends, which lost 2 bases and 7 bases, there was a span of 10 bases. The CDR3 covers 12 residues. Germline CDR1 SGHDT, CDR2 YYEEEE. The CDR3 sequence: CASSLGGGEQYF. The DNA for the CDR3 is TGTGCCAGCAGCTTAGGAGGCGGAGAGCAGTACTTC. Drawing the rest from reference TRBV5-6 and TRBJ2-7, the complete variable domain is DAGVTQSPTHLIKTRGQQVTLRCSPKSGHDTVSWYQQALGQGPQFIFQYYEEEERQRGNFPDRFSGHQFPNYSSELNVNALLLGDSALYLCASSLGGGEQYFGPGTRLTVT.

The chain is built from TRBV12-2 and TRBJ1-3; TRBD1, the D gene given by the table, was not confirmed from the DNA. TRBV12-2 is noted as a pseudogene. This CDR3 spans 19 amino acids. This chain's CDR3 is CASRLGVPGQGVNGNTIYF. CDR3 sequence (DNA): TGTGCAAGTCGCTTAGGGGTCCCGGGACAGGGAGTAAACGGAAACACCATATATTTT.

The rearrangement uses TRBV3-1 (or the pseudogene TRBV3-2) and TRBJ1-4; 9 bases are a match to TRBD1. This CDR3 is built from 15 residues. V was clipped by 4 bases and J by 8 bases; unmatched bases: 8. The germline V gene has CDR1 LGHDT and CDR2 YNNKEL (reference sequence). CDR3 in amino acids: CASSPWTGAKEKLFF. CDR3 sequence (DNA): TGTGCCAGCAGCCCCTGGACAGGGGCAAAAGAAAAACTGTTTTTT.

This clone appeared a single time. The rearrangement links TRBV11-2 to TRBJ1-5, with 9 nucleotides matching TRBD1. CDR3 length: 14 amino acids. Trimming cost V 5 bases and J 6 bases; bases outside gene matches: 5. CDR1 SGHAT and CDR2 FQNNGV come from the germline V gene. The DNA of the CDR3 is TGTGCCAGCAGCCCCGACAGGGGGGGTCAGCCCCAGCATTTT. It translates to CASSPDRGGQPQHF.

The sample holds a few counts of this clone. In DNA, the CDR3 is TGTGCCAGCAGTGAGACAGGGGGGAATCAGCCCCAGCATTTT. This translates into CASSETGGNQPQHF. This sequence joins TRBV2 and TRBJ1-5, with TRBD1 identical over 9 bases. V was pared by 3 bases and J by 4 bases, with 1 base of the junction left unmatched. CDR3 length: 14 amino acids. Germline CDR1 reads SNHLY; CDR2 reads FYNNEI.

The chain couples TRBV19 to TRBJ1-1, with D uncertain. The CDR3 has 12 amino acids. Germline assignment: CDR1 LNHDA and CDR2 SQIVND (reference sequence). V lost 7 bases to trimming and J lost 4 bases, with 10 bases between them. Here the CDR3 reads CASKIGSTEAFF. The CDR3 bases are TGTGCCAGTAAGATCGGTAGCACTGAAGCTTTCTTT.

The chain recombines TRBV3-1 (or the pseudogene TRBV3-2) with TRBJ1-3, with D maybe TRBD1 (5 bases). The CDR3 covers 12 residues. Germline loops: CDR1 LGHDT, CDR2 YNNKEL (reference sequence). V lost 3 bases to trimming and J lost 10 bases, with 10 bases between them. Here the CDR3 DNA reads TGTGCCAGCAGCCAGGGGGGGAGAACCATATATTTT. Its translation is CASSQGGRTIYF.

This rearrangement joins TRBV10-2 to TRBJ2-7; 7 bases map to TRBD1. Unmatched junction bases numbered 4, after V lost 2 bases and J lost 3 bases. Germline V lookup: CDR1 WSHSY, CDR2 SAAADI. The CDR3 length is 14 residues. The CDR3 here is CASSETTGFYEQYF. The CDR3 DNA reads TGCGCCAGCAGTGAGACGACAGGGTTCTACGAGCAGTACTTC.

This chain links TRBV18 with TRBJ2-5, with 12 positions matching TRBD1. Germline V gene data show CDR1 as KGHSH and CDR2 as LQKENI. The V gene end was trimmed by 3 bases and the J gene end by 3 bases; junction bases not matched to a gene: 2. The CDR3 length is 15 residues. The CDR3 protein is CASSPGQGAEETQYF. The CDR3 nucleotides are TGTGCCAGCTCACCGGGACAGGGGGCTGAAGAGACCCAGTACTTC.